This T cell receptor (beta chain) originates from a study of radiotherapy plus CTLA-4 blockade in lung cancer. Details on this clone: The antigen is not known.

The study, taken as a whole, reports: The study found tumor-derived TCR clones expanded in blood after radiotherapy plus ipilimumab.

Sequencing used immunoSEQ multiplex PCR; TCRdb keeps in-frame clones, though not all of them. The sample consists of approximately 85,000 clones, 86% of them appearing once. The sequencing here drew on peripheral blood, taken from a patient treated with radiotherapy plus ipilimumab. This clonotype was obtained from a human donor with non-small cell lung cancer who had a partial response to radiotherapy plus ipilimumab.

CDR3 residues: CASSDDRHSEAFF. The CDR3 DNA follows: TGTGCCAGCAGCGATGACAGGCACTCTGAAGCTTTCTTT. V is TRBV9 and J is TRBJ1-1; maybe TRBD1 (6 bases). CDR1 SGDLS and CDR2 YYNGEE come from the germline V gene. The CDR3 is 13 amino acids. The V and J ends lost 3 bases and 6 bases respectively, with 12 bases between them.